The T cell receptor (beta chain) described here comes from a study of cytomegalovirus exposure and HLA in healthy donors. General study points: Cytomegalovirus status was reportedly diagnosed by the classifier with high sensitivity and specificity. TCR beta chains numbering more than 150 were designated cytomegalovirus-associated.

Details on this clone: Its antigen is unknown.

The donors were members of the validation cohort comprising about 130 subjects, separate from the roughly 670-subject first cohort. Using immunoSEQ multiplex PCR, the repertoire was profiled, and TCRdb retains in-frame clones only, with some absent. The table has about 180,000 clones, around 84% seen once; the top ten hold roughly 15%. CDR3 length equals 16 residues. J was trimmed by 4 bases and V by 4 bases; bases with no gene match: 6. Germline V CDR1 and CDR2: MNHEY, SVGAGI. The source is a man younger than 35 in good health and CMV-seropositive. The chain carries TRBV6-5 and TRBJ2-3, with 12 positions matching TRBD2. Specimen: PBMCs. The CDR3 reads CASSSPTSGGADTQYF. As DNA, the CDR3 is TGTGCCAGCAGTTCCCCGACTAGCGGGGGAGCAGATACGCAGTATTTT.